This is a list of T cell receptor beta chains from one sample in a study of CD8 T cells in ankylosing spondylitis. Via MiXCR, TCRdb re-called the 5' RACE reads, giving one row per CDR3 protein. The top ten hold about a sixth of the sample, which has fewer than 500,000 distinct CDR3 sequences, around 22% seen once. The sequenced sample was blood, either unsorted or a sorted T cell fraction (not recorded which). These receptors were taken from a male donor with ankylosing spondylitis. The CDR3 runs from the conserved cysteine through the conserved F or W. The order of the fields is V gene, J gene, D gene, clone size, CDR3 DNA, CDR3 protein. A D gene is named only where the DNA matches it firmly. Clone size is not always given. Where it is, it says once, few, many or a class for expanded clones.

TRBV9	TRBJ2-1	TRBD2	-	TGTGCCAGCAGCGCCAGGGGACTAGCGGGATCTGGTGAGCAGTTCTTC	CASSARGLAGSGEQFF
TRBV20-1	TRBJ2-7	-	few	TGCAGTGCTGAACTGGGAGCTGTAACGGGCTACGAGCAGTACTTC	CSAELGAVTGYEQYF
TRBV2	TRBJ1-2	-	-	TGTGCCAGCAGTGAAGTCGTGAACTATGGCTACACCTTC	CASSEVVNYGYTF
TRBV12-3/TRBV12-4	TRBJ2-1	-	-	TGTGCCAGCAGGTGGGGCAGAACATACAATGAGCAGTTCTTC	CASRWGRTYNEQFF
TRBV12-3/TRBV12-4	TRBJ1-5	-	few	TGTGCCAGCAGTTTAGGGGAGACATTTATCAATCAGCCCCAGCATTTT	CASSLGETFINQPQHF
TRBV7-9	TRBJ2-1	TRBD2	many	TGTGCCAGCAGCTTCGCGGGAGTAGGTGAGCAGTTCTTC	CASSFAGVGEQFF
TRBV20-1	TRBJ2-2	TRBD2	-	TGCAGTGCTAGACAGACTAGCGGGAGCTACGGGGAGCTGTTTTTT	CSARQTSGSYGELFF
TRBV6-1	TRBJ1-6	-	-	TGTGCCAGCAGTGGCGATAATTCACCCCTCCACTTT	CASSGDNSPLHF
TRBV12-3/TRBV12-4	TRBJ1-5	TRBD1	-	TGTGCCAGCAGTTGGGGAGGGACAGTGAAAAATCAGCCCCAGCATTTT	CASSWGGTVKNQPQHF
TRBV29-1	TRBJ2-3	TRBD2	-	TGCAGCGTTGGGGTAGCGGGAGGGCGAGATACGCAGTATTTT	CSVGVAGGRDTQYF
TRBV7-2	TRBJ1-2	-	-	TGTGCCAGCAGCCTGGACTACTATGGCTACACCTTC	CASSLDYYGYTF
TRBV6-1	TRBJ2-3	-	-	TGTGCCAGCAGTACCTATGGAGATACGCAGTATTTT	CASSTYGDTQYF
TRBV28	TRBJ1-6	TRBD1	-	TGTGCCAGCAGTCCAGGACAGGCGAATTCACCCCTCCACTTT	CASSPGQANSPLHF
TRBV28	TRBJ2-4	-	few	TGTGCCAGCAGTTTATGGCCCATTGCCCAAGGCAAAAACATTCAGTACTTC	CASSLWPIAQGKNIQYF
TRBV19	TRBJ2-1	-	-	TGTGCCAGTAGTATCGCGGGACCCACCTACAATGAGCAGTTCTTC	CASSIAGPTYNEQFF
TRBV28	TRBJ2-2	TRBD2	few	TGTGCCAGCAGTCAAACTAGCGGGAGTGGTATCGGGGAGCTGTTTTTT	CASSQTSGSGIGELFF
TRBV20-1	TRBJ2-1	TRBD2	-	TGCAGTGCTAGGACTAGCGGGAGGAATGAGCAGTTCTTC	CSARTSGRNEQFF
TRBV7-9	TRBJ1-3	-	few	TGTGCCAGCCTTTTCTCTGGAAACACCATATATTTT	CASLFSGNTIYF
TRBV12-3/TRBV12-4	TRBJ2-5	-	few	TGTGCCAGCAGTATCCACCGGGACTCACAAGAGACCCAGTACTTC	CASSIHRDSQETQYF
TRBV12-3/TRBV12-4	TRBJ2-7	-	few	TGTGCCAGCAGACTAAGGAGTGGGGGGACCTACGAGCAGTACTTC	CASRLRSGGTYEQYF
TRBV18	TRBJ1-1	TRBD1	many	TGTGCCAGCTCATCGACAGGGGAGACTGAAGCTTTCTTT	CASSSTGETEAFF
TRBV20-1	TRBJ2-3	-	-	TGCAGTGCTAGTCTCCAGCAGGTTAGCACAGATACGCAGTATTTT	CSASLQQVSTDTQYF
TRBV5-1	TRBJ2-7	-	-	TGCGCCAGCAGCATCCGGGAGCACTACGAGCAGTACTTC	CASSIREHYEQYF
TRBV7-3	TRBJ2-5	-	few	TGTGCCAGCAGCCTCTCTTACGAAGAGACCCAGTACTTC	CASSLSYEETQYF
TRBV4-3	TRBJ2-3	-	-	TGCGCCAGCAGCGAGGAGGCAACTAGCACAGATACGCAGTATTTT	CASSEEATSTDTQYF
TRBV18	TRBJ2-2	-	few	TGTGCCAGCTCATCAAGTCGTCTCGGGGAGCTGTTTTTT	CASSSSRLGELFF
TRBV20-1	TRBJ2-7	-	few	TGCAGTGCTAGGGTCGGGGGGCCCGAGCAGTACTTC	CSARVGGPEQYF